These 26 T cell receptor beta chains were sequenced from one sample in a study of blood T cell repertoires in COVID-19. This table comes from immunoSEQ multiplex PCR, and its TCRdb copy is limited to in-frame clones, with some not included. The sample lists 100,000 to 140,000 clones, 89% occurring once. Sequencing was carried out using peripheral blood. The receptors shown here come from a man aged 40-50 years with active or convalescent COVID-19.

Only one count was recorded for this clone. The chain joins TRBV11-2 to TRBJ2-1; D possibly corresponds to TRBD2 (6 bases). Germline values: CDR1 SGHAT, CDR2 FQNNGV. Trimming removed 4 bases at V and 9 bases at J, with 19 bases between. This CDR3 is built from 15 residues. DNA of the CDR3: TGTGCCAGCAGCTCCCCGAACGGGGTCGGGGGTGAGCAGTTCTTC. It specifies CASSSPNGVGGEQFF.

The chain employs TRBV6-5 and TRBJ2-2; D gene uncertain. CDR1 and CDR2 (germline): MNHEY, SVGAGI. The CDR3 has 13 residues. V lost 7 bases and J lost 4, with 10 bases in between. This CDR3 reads CASNPTPTGELFF. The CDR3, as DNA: TGTGCCAGCAATCCTACTCCCACCGGGGAGCTGTTTTTT.

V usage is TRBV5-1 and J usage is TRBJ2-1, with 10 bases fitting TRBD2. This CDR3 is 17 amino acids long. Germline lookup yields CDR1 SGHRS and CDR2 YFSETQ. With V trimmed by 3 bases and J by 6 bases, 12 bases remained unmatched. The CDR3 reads CASSWNSGRLGSNEQFF. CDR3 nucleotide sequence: TGCGCCAGCAGCTGGAATAGCGGGAGGTTAGGTAGCAATGAGCAGTTCTTC. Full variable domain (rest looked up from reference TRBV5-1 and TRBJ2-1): KAGVTQTPRYLIKTRGQQVTLSCSPISGHRSVSWYQQTPGQGLQFLFEYFSETQRNKGNFPGRFSGRQFSNSRSEMNVSTLELGDSALYLCASSWNSGRLGSNEQFFGPGTRLTVL.

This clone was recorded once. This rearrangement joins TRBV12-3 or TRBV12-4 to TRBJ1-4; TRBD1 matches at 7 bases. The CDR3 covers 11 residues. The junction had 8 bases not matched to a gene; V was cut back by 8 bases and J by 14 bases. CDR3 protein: CASSSRDSLFF. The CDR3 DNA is TGTGCCAGCTCTTCCCGGGACAGCCTGTTTTTT.

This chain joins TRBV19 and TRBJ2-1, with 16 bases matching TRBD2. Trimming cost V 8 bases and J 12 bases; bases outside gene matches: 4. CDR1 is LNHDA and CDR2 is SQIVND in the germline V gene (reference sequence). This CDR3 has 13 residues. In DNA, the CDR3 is TGTGCCAGTGGGACTAGCGGGAGGGTTGGGCAGTTCTTC. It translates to CASGTSGRVGQFF.

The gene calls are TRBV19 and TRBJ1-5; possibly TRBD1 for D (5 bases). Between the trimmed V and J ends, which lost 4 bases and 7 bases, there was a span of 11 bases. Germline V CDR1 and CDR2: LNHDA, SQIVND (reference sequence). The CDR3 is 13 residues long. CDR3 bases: TGTGCCAGTAGTACGCAGGGTGACCAGCCCCAGCATTTT. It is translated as CASSTQGDQPQHF.

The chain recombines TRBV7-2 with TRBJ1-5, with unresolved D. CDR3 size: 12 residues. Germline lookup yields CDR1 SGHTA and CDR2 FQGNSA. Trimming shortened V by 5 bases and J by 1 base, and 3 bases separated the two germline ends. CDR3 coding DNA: TGTGCCAGCAGCCAGAGCAATCAGCCCCAGCATTTT. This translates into CASSQSNQPQHF.

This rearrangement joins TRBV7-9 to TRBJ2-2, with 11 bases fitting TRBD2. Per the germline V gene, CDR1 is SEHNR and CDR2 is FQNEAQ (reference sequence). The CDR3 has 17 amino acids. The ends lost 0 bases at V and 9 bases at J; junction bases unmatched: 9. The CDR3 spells CASSLAIAGGPHRELFF. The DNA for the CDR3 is TGTGCCAGCAGCTTAGCCATAGCGGGAGGGCCCCACCGGGAGCTGTTTTTT.

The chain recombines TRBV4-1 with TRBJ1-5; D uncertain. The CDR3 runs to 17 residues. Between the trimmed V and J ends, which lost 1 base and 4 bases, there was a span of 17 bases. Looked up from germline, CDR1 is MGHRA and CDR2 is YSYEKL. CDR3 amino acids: CASSQVVLSQRNQPQHF. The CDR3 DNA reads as TGCGCCAGCAGCCAAGTTGTCCTCTCACAGAGAAATCAGCCCCAGCATTTT.

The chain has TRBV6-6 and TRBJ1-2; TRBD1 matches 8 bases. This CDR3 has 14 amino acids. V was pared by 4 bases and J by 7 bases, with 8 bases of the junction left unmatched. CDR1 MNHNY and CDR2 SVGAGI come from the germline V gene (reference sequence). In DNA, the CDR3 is TGTGCCAGCAGTTCCGTGGGGGACAGGACTGGCTACACCTTC. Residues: CASSSVGDRTGYTF.

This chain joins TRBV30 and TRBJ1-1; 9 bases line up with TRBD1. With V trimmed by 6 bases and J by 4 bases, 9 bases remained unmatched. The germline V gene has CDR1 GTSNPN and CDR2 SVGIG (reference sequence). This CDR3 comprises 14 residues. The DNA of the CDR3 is TGTGCCTGCGGTCCCGGGACAGGGCCCACTGAAGCTTTCTTT. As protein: CACGPGTGPTEAFF.

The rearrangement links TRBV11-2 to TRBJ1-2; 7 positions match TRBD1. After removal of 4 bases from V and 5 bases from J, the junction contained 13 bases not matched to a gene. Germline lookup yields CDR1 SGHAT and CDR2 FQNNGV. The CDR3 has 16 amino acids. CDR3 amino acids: CASSSRQGRGWYGYTF. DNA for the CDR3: TGTGCCAGCAGCTCACGACAGGGTAGGGGCTGGTATGGCTACACCTTC.

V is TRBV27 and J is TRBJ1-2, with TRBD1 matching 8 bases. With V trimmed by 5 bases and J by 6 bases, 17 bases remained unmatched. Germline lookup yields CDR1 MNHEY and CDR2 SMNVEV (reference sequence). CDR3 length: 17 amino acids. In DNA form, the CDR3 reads TGTGCCAGCAGTCTGAAATCTGTGACAGGGGCTCGGCATGGCTACACCTTC. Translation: CASSLKSVTGARHGYTF.

The CDR3: CASSLGVGELFF. CDR3 bases: TGTGCCAGCAGCTTAGGGGTCGGGGAGCTGTTTTTT. The rearrangement joins TRBV5-4 to TRBJ2-2; TRBD1 might be the D (5 bases). This CDR3 region has 12 residues. Deletions cut 2 bases from V and 7 bases from J, with 6 bases between. From germline, CDR1 is SGHNT and CDR2 YYREEE (reference sequence).

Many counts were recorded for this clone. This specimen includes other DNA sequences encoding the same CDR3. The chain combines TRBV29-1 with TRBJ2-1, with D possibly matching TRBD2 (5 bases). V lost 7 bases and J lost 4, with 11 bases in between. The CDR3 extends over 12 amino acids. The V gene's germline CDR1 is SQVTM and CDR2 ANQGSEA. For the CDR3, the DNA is TGCAGCGCAGAGGGCCCTTACAATGAGCAGTTCTTC. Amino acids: CSAEGPYNEQFF.

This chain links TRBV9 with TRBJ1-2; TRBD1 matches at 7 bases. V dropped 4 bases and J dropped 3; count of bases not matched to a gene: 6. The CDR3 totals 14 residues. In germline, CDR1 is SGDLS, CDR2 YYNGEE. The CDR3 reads CASSSQGVYYGYTF. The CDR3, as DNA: TGTGCCAGCAGCTCCCAGGGGGTATACTATGGCTACACCTTC.

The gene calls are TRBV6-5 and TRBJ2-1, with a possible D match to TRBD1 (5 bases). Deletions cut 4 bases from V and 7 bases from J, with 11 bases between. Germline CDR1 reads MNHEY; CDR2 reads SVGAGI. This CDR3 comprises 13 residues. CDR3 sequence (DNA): TGTGCCAGCAGTTTGACAGAAAGGAATGAGCAGTTCTTC. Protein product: CASSLTERNEQFF.

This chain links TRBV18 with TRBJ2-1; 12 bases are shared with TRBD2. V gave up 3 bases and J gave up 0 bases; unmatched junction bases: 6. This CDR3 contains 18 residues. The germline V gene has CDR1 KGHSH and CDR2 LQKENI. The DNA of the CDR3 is TGTGCCAGCTCACCGCGACTAGCGGGAGTATCCTCCTACAATGAGCAGTTCTTC. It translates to CASSPRLAGVSSYNEQFF.

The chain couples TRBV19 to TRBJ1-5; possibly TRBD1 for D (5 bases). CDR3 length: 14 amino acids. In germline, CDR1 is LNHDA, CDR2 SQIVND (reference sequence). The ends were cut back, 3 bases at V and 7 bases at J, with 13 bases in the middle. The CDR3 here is CASSMGQGGQPQHF. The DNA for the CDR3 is TGTGCCAGTAGTATGGGTCAGGGAGGACAGCCCCAGCATTTT.

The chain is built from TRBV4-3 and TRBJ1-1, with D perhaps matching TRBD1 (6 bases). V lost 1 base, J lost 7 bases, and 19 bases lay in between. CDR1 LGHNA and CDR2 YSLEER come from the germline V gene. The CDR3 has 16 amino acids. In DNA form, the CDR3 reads TGCGCCAGCAGCCAAGGGTACGGGGGGCAGGTGGGTGAAGCTTTCTTT. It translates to CASSQGYGGQVGEAFF.

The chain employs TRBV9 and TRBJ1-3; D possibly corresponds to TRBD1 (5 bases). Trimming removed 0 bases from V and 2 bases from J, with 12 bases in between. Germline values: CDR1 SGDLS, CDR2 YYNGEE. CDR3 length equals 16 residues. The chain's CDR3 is CASSVGTQGTGNTIYF. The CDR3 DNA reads TGTGCCAGCAGCGTAGGAACCCAGGGCACTGGAAACACCATATATTTT.

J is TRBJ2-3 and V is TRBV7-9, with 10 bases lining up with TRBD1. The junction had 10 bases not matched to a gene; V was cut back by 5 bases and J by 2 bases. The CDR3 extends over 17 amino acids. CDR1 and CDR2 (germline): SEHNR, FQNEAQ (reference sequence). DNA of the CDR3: TGTGCCAGCAGCCGGGAATTGACAGGGGGCCCCACAGATACGCAGTATTTT. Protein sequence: CASSRELTGGPTDTQYF.

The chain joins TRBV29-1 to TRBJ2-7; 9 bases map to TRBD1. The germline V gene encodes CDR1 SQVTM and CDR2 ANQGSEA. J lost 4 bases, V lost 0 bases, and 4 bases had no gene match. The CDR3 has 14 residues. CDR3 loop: CSVEDGTGRYEQYF. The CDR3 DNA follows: TGCAGCGTTGAAGACGGGACAGGGAGGTACGAGCAGTACTTC.

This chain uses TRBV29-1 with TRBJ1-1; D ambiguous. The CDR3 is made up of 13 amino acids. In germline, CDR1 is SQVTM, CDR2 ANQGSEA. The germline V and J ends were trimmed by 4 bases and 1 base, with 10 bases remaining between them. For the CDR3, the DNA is TGCAGCGTTGCTCCGAACTCGAACACTGAAGCTTTCTTT. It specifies CSVAPNSNTEAFF.

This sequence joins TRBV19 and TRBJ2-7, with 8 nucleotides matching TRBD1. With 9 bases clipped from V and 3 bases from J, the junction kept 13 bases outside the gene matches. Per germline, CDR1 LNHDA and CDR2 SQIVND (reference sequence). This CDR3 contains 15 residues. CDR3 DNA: TGTGCCAGCAAGTTCCGGTGGGACAGGCACTACGAGCAGTACTTC. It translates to CASKFRWDRHYEQYF.

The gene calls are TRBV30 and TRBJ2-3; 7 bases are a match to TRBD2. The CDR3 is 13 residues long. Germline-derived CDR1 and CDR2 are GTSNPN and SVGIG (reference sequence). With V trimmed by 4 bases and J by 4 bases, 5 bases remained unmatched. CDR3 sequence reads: CAWTAGAADTQYF. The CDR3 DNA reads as TGTGCCTGGACTGCGGGAGCCGCAGATACGCAGTATTTT.